This T cell receptor (beta chain) is drawn from a study of shared clonotypes between healthy human individuals (dated by TCRdb to 2018 to 2020). Looking at the study overall: A couple of women and a few men aged 18 to 49 years were included in the cohort. Blood TCR repertoires of a handful of healthy adults were deeply sequenced to estimate repertoire size and the extent of clonotype sharing between individuals. To increase sequencing depth and limit assay-specific biases, TCR repertoire library preparation and sequencing were carried out by different laboratories using diverse techniques. Per donor, leukapheresis produced somewhere between about 0.85 and 10 billion PBMCs. Per donor, three plates each were used for CD4 naive and CD4 memory, two for CD8 naive, and one for CD8 memory.

Study-level results and caveats: The small number of donors limited the genetic and exposure-history diversity represented. Pairwise subsampling indicated that sequencing depth was expected to affect the degree of clonotype sharing among donors. When a few donors were compared, the shared fraction of clonotypes was roughly 5% for naive CD4, around 4% for naive CD8, 2% to 2.5% for memory CD4, and less than 0.45% for memory CD8. Even with the large sequencing depth, rarefaction of the sorted-subset datasets indicated that sequencing was incomplete. Sampling was limited to blood, and TCR repertoires in tissue likely differ from TCR repertoires in blood. Higher generation probabilities were observed for clonotypes shared by all four sorted-subset donors than for non-shared clonotypes. Estimated clonotype richness was generally larger for naive than for memory subsets.

TCR CDR3 regions were amplified from genomic DNA by multiplex PCR using the deep immunoSEQ assay. Extracted genomic DNA from each cell subset was spread evenly across all wells of several immunoSEQ 96-well plates, with each plate serving as a replicate. For sorted subsets, each replicate PCR was loaded with approximately 200 ng genomic DNA, equivalent to 32,000 or so T cell genomes. Purified libraries were quantified with a Qubit 3.0 fluorometer, sized on a Bioanalyzer 2100, and re-quantified with the KAPA Library Quantification kit. Every immunoSEQ 96-well plate was sequenced on a dedicated single-read 150-cycle Illumina NextSeq 550 flow cell. Per the original workflow: Because the immunoSEQ output included only junctional sequences and no quality scores, the filtering could not be the same as the filtering used for full-length reads. Sequences were annotated with PyIR, a Python wrapper for IgBLAST v1.9, using IMGT germline references to assign V/J genes and CDR3. Reads were removed for weak V/J assignments (E-value above 1e-6), missing CDR3, stop codons, out-of-frame junctions, or ambiguous translated residues. A V3J clonotype was defined by an identical inferred V gene, J gene, and CDR3 amino acid sequence. Percentage overlap between repertoires was calculated by dividing the number of shared unique clonotypes by the size of the smaller repertoire. Three approaches were used to assess repertoire richness: RTK rarefaction, the Chao1 estimator, and Recon v2.1 estimates of unobserved clonotypes. Generation probabilities were computed with OLGA for all TCRbeta clonotypes obtained by the gDNA method from several donors. This is the immuneACCESS table as TCRdb keeps it, with only in-frame sequences that have V and J called. A part of the clones is gone; compared with another copy, unresolved V genes explain less than half, and the rest is unexplained. The V and J calls and clone size are taken from that table; D and trimming were inferred from the DNA. The sample data list millions of clones, and around 94% of these were observed just once. The ten largest clones capture 0.13% to 0.15% of the sample.

Reading the germline V gene gives CDR1 SGHNT and CDR2 YENEEA. V lost 1 base and J lost 2 bases, and the count of bases not matched to a germline gene is 1. Spanning cysteine to phenylalanine, the CDR3 consists of 15 amino acids. The sequence is cut down to CDR3 DNA, 45 bases in frame from base 1. Worth noting for this clone: What antigen it recognizes has not been identified. No much larger clone is present one base from it, and per-base qualities are unavailable.

The donors were healthy, HIV-negative adults with no recently reported acute infections or vaccinations. Every donor was a Caucasian adult living in Nashville, Tennessee, USA. CD4+ T cells were enriched by magnetic negative selection; naive cells were then positively selected on CD45RA, and the negative fraction formed the memory subset. Blood was collected by leukapheresis, and PBMCs were isolated by Ficoll-Histopaque density gradient centrifugation and then cryopreserved in liquid nitrogen vapor phase. Analytical flow cytometry was used to check the purity and quantity of each magnetically sorted T cell population. Genomic DNA was isolated from every sorted fraction and measured by UV absorbance on a Nanodrop 2000c.

This TCR derives from a young man in good health. Rearrangement joined TRBV11-3 to TRBJ2-5; the junction holds 10 bases that match TRBD2. The material sequenced was naive CD4+ T cells sorted from blood. Read against the paper, the sample's cell subset or site label means: CD45RA+ positively selected. The bases are TGTGCCAGCAGCTTAGTAGCGGGGGGACAAGAGACCCAGTACTTC. Its product reads: CASSLVAGGQETQYF.